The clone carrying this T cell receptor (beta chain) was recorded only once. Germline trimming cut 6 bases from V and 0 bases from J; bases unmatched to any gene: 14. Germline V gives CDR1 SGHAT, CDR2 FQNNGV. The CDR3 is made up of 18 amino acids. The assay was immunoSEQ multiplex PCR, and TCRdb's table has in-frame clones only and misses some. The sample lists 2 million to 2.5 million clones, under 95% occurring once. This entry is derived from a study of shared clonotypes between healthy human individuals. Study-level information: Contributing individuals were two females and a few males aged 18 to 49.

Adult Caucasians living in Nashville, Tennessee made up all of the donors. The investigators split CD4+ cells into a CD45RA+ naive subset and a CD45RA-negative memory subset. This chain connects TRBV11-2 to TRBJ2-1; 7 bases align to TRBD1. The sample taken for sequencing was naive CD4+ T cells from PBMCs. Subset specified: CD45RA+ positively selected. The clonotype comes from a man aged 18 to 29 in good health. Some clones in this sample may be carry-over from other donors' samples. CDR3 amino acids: CASSLIAGGGPSYNEQFF. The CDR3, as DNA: TGTGCCAGCAGTCTGATTGCAGGGGGTGGTCCCTCCTACAATGAGCAGTTCTTC.